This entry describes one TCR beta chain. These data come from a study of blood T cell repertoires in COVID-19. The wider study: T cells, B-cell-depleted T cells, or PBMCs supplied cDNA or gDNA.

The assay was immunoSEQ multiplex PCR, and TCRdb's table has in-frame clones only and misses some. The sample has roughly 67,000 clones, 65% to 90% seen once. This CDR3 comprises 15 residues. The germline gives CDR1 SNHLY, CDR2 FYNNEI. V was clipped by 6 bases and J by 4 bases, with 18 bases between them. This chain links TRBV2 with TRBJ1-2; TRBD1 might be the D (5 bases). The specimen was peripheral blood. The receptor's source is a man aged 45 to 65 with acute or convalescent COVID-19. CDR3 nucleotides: TGTGCCAGCAGCGGCCAAGGAGGGGCTTCCTATGGCTACACCTTC. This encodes CASSGQGGASYGYTF. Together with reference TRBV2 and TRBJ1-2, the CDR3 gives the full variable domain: EPEVTQTPSHQVTQMGQEVILRCVPISNHLYFYWYRQILGQKVEFLVSFYNNEISEKSEIFDDQFSVERPDGSNFTLKIRSTKLEDSAMYFCASSGQGGASYGYTFGSGTRLTVV.